This TCR beta chain emerged from a study of blood T cell repertoires in COVID-19. Study in general: Samples came from the United States, Italy and Spain, spanning acute and convalescent COVID-19.

Trimming shortened V by 0 bases and J by 6 bases, and 13 bases separated the two germline ends. CDR3 length equals 15 residues. Germline V gene data show CDR1 as SGDLS and CDR2 as YYNGEE. Original analysis: Amplification with reference gene primers provided the estimates of nucleated cell counts. Measured with immunoSEQ multiplex PCR; TCRdb has only the in-frame clones, and not every one. V, J and clone size are those of that table, while D and trimming were read from the DNA. The data hold under 200,000 clones, with approximately 90% observed a single time. Symptom resolution, clearance, or two negative PCRs marked donors in Cohort 3 as recovered.

The J gene is TRBJ2-1, the V gene TRBV9; possible D gene TRBD1, 5 bases. Sequenced input: PBMCs or T cells enriched from blood (not recorded which). The receptor was isolated from a woman aged 50 to 65 who had recovered from COVID-19. Here the CDR3 reads CASSVGQGTLNEQFF. The DNA for the CDR3 is TGTGCCAGCAGCGTAGGGCAGGGCACCCTCAATGAGCAGTTCTTC.